Described below is a single T cell receptor (beta chain) sequence and its context. Its antigen is currently unknown. These donors, healthy bone marrow donors, were studied. In the PCR, 60 Vbeta and 13 Jbeta primers were used. Original handling: It was a later analysis that counted around 85 million unique TCR beta chains, of which around 11 million were shared. Clones were sequenced by immunoSEQ multiplex PCR, and TCRdb holds only the in-frame ones, with some missing. V and J calls and clone size follow that table, whereas D and trimming were derived from the DNA. Of about 150,000 clones listed, approximately 80% are singletons. The data were taken from a study of cytomegalovirus exposure and HLA in healthy donors. Findings and limits, study-wide: The study put 150 or so TCR beta chains on its list as cytomegalovirus-associated. One cluster of highly shared sequence variants probably arose as a sequencing artifact.

Germline V gene lookup returns CDR1 MDHEN and CDR2 SYDVKM. This CDR3 spans 14 amino acids. The V segment lost 5 bases and the J segment 1 base; nucleotides outside the gene matches: 4. The chain uses TRBV28 and TRBJ2-5; 7 bases line up with TRBD1. The sequenced sample was PBMCs. The receptor comes from a man aged 25-45 years in good health and CMV-seropositive. CDR3 sequence reads: CASSPGTVQETQYF. In DNA form, the CDR3 reads TGTGCCAGCAGTCCAGGGACAGTCCAAGAGACCCAGTACTTC.